Sequencing of this T cell receptor (beta chain) was carried out in a study of blood T cell repertoires in COVID-19. Across the study: The cDNA or gDNA used as material had been derived from T cells, B-cell-depleted T cells, or PBMCs.

V lost 5 bases, J lost 4 bases, and 6 bases stayed unmatched. This CDR3 is built from 17 residues. Germline lookup yields CDR1 SNHLY and CDR2 FYNNEI. Original processing methods: Estimated nucleated cell counts came from reference gene primer amplification. Only in-frame clones appear in the TCRdb table, and some are missing; sequencing was by immunoSEQ multiplex PCR. V, J and clone size were drawn from that table, and D and trimming were deduced from the DNA. The sample includes more than 90,000 clones, approximately 85% of them seen just once. The V call is TRBV2, the J call TRBJ2-3; 16 bases line up with TRBD2. The clonotype was recovered from a man in his 70s with acute or convalescent COVID-19. Sequencing was carried out using peripheral blood. The DNA of the CDR3 is TGTGCCAGCAGTTCCGGGACTAGCGGGAGGGCCCCAGATACGCAGTATTTT. Amino acids: CASSSGTSGRAPDTQYF.